The 24 T cell receptor beta chains listed next were all sequenced from one sample in a study of blood T cells in healthy people across ages. Using a J-beta primer mix together with a sample-barcoded 5' primer, a second PCR was run for about 6 to 12 cycles. TCRdb re-derived calls from the 5' RACE reads in MiXCR, one entry per CDR3 protein. Of 1.5 million to 2 million distinct CDR3 sequences in the sample, about 31% were seen once. Material for sequencing was blood. Receptor source: a woman in her twenties or thirties in good health.

The chain uses TRBV30 and TRBJ2-7; 7 nucleotides line up with TRBD2. With V trimmed by 0 bases and J by 1 base, 6 bases remained unmatched. The CDR3 is 15 amino acids. Germline V gene lookup returns CDR1 GTSNPN and CDR2 SVGIG (reference sequence). This CDR3 is CAWSVGGSRSYEQYF. The CDR3, as DNA: TGTGCCTGGAGTGTCGGCGGGAGCAGGTCCTACGAGCAGTACTTC.

This clonotype was picked up a small number of times. The chain is built from TRBV20-1 and TRBJ2-3, with 11 bases aligning to TRBD1. The CDR3 has 14 amino acids. Germline trimming cut 7 bases from V and 4 bases from J; bases unmatched to any gene: 7. Germline V gene data show CDR1 as DFQATT and CDR2 as SNEGSKA (reference sequence). CDR3 amino acids: CSVPDRGQADTQYF. The CDR3 bases are TGCAGTGTTCCGGACAGGGGGCAGGCAGATACGCAGTATTTT.

This clonotype was counted between two and nine times. The V gene is TRBV4-1, the J gene TRBJ1-2; no firm D call. Germline V gives CDR1 MGHRA, CDR2 YSYEKL. The CDR3 has 14 amino acids. Between the trimmed V and J ends, which lost 2 bases and 2 bases, there was a span of 9 bases. Here the CDR3 DNA reads TGCGCCAGCAGCCAACCCCTCGAGAACTATGGCTACACCTTC. Translation: CASSQPLENYGYTF.

The table lists this clonotype with a few counts. The V gene is TRBV28, the J gene TRBJ2-2; D might be TRBD1 (5 bases). CDR1 is MDHEN, CDR2 SYDVKM, per germline. This CDR3 region has 15 residues. With 3 bases removed from V and 3 bases from J, the gap between germline ends came to 11 bases. The CDR3 DNA is TGTGCCAGCAGTTTTTCAGGGCCACACACCGGGGAGCTGTTTTTT. Encoded protein: CASSFSGPHTGELFF.

At least ten counts were recorded for this clonotype. The chain recombines TRBV7-2 with TRBJ2-1; D remains unclear. CDR1 is SGHTA, CDR2 FQGNSA, per germline. The CDR3 has 13 amino acids. V lost 5 bases to trimming and J lost 9 bases, with 14 bases between them. This CDR3 reads CASSQQSYREQFF. DNA for the CDR3: TGTGCCAGCAGCCAGCAGAGTTATCGTGAGCAGTTCTTC.

This clonotype appeared a few times. The rearrangement uses TRBV20-1 and TRBJ2-7; D is ambiguous. V dropped 1 base and J dropped 2 bases, with 12 bases sitting between them. The CDR3 spans 14 residues. Germline values: CDR1 DFQATT, CDR2 SNEGSKA (reference sequence). This chain's CDR3 is CSARGKVGPYEQYF. The DNA for the CDR3 is TGCAGTGCTAGAGGGAAAGTGGGCCCCTACGAGCAGTACTTC.

V gene TRBV2 combines with J gene TRBJ2-3; D uncertain. This CDR3 is 13 amino acids long. V lost 7 bases to trimming and J lost 4 bases, with 12 bases between them. The V gene's germline CDR1 is SNHLY and CDR2 FYNNEI. DNA for the CDR3: TGTGCCAGCATGGACGGGTCAGCAGATACGCAGTATTTT. Translating it yields CASMDGSADTQYF.

This clonotype was detected a few times. The chain combines TRBV7-2 with TRBJ2-1; D might be TRBD2 (6 bases). The CDR3 length is 15 residues. The germline gives CDR1 SGHTA, CDR2 FQGNSA. The V and J ends lost 3 bases and 6 bases respectively, with 15 bases between them. The CDR3 reads CASSFVAVQSNEQFF. CDR3 DNA: TGTGCCAGCAGCTTCGTAGCGGTTCAAAGCAATGAGCAGTTCTTC.

V is TRBV7-3 and J is TRBJ2-2; 8 bases agree with TRBD2. V shed 5 bases, J shed 1 base, and the junction held 9 bases outside the gene matches. The CDR3 consists of 17 residues. The germline V gene has CDR1 SGHTA and CDR2 FQGTGA. The CDR3 nucleotides read TGTGCCAGCAGCCTACCGTCTGCGGGGGGGAACACCGGGGAGCTGTTTTTT. Residues: CASSLPSAGGNTGELFF. Full variable domain (missing parts from reference TRBV7-3 and TRBJ2-2): GAGVSQTPSNKVTEKGKYVELRCDPISGHTALYWYRQSLGQGPEFLIYFQGTGAADDSGLPNDRFFAVRPEGSVSTLKIQRTERGDSAVYLCASSLPSAGGNTGELFFGEGSRLTVL.

This clonotype has just one count. The chain is built from TRBV7-9 and TRBJ2-1; 9 nucleotides agree with TRBD2. Germline V gene sequence: CDR1 SEHNR, CDR2 FQNEAQ (reference sequence). This CDR3 is 15 amino acids long. V lost 6 bases, J lost 7 bases, and 10 bases stayed unmatched. This chain's CDR3 is CASRYASSGENEQFF. Here the CDR3 DNA reads TGTGCCAGCAGGTATGCGTCTAGCGGGGAAAATGAGCAGTTCTTC. The full variable domain, its missing parts supplied by reference TRBV7-9 and TRBJ2-1, is DTGVSQNPRHKITKRGQNVTFRCDPISEHNRLYWYRQTLGQGPEFLTYFQNEAQLEKSRLLSDRFSAERPKGSFSTLEIQRTEQGDSAMYLCASRYASSGENEQFFGPGTRLTVL.

This clonotype was recorded a few times. CDR3 region: CSAAPRGGSYNEQFF. DNA for the CDR3: TGCAGTGCTGCCCCTCGGGGGGGCTCCTACAATGAGCAGTTCTTC. The chain links TRBV20-1 to TRBJ2-1; 8 bases agree with TRBD2. The CDR3 is 15 amino acids. With V trimmed by 5 bases and J by 0 bases, 6 bases remained unmatched. The germline V gene has CDR1 DFQATT and CDR2 SNEGSKA (reference sequence).

This clonotype was seen ten or more times. The chain links TRBV7-3 to TRBJ2-1, with D possibly matching TRBD2 (5 bases). Germline assignment: CDR1 SGHTA and CDR2 FQGTGA. CDR3 length: 13 amino acids. V lost 0 bases and J 7 bases, leaving 7 bases between the germline ends. CDR3 sequence (DNA): TGTGCCAGCAGCTTAACGGGCGGGAATGAGCAGTTCTTC. Its protein product is CASSLTGGNEQFF.

Concerning this clonotype itself: Its ends do not fully match the called genes, so a read error is possible. The chain has TRBV7-2 and TRBJ2-7, with 8 bases fitting TRBD2. The germline V gene encodes CDR1 SGHTA and CDR2 FQGNSA. CDR3 length: 14 residues. This chain's CDR3 is CANSRLGGAYEQYF. Here the CDR3 DNA reads TGTGCCAACAGCCGCCTCGGGGGGGCCTACGAGCAGTACTTC.

CDR3 bases: TGTGCCAGCAGCGAATCAGGGCGAGGCAACTATGGCTACACCTTC. This gives the protein CASSESGRGNYGYTF. The chain combines TRBV9 with TRBJ1-2, with D perhaps matching TRBD1 (5 bases). CDR1 SGDLS and CDR2 YYNGEE come from the germline V gene. There are 15 residues in the CDR3. V lost 3 bases and J lost 2, with 14 bases in between.

This sequence joins TRBV9 and TRBJ2-1; D possibly corresponds to TRBD2 (6 bases). Germline-derived CDR1 and CDR2 are SGDLS and YYNGEE. With 6 bases removed from V and 7 bases from J, the gap between germline ends came to 14 bases. This CDR3 comprises 13 residues. CDR3 bases: TGTGCCAGCACCAAAAAAGGGAGGAATGAGCAGTTCTTC. Translated, it gives CASTKKGRNEQFF.

To note about this clonotype: A much larger clone lies a single base off, so this may be a read error. The J gene is TRBJ2-5, the V gene TRBV7-2; TRBD2 matches at 11 bases. CDR1 is SGHTA and CDR2 is FQGNSA in the germline V gene. CDR3 length equals 16 residues. Trimming took 5 bases from V and 6 from J; bases not matched to a gene: 11. CDR3 sequence: CASSPKISGRAKTQYF. The CDR3 DNA is TGTGCCAGCAGCCCTAAGATTAGCGGGAGGGCAAAGACCCAGTACTTC. Supplemented by reference TRBV7-2 and TRBJ2-5, the full variable domain reads GAGVSQSPSNKVTEKGKDVELRCDPISGHTALYWYRQSLGQGLEFLIYFQGNSAPDKSGLPSDRFSAERTGGSVSTLTIQRTQQEDSAVYLCASSPKISGRAKTQYFGPGTRLLVL.

Concerning this clonotype: This could be a read error, since a much larger clone is one nucleotide away. The V and J genes are TRBV5-1 and TRBJ2-1; 11 positions match TRBD1. Germline V gene sequence: CDR1 SGHRS, CDR2 YFSETQ. V was pared by 4 bases and J by 6 bases, with 3 bases of the junction left unmatched. The CDR3 extends over 14 amino acids. DNA for the CDR3: TGCGCCAGCAGCATGGGGACAGGGGGCAATGAGCAGTTCTTC. Its protein is CASSMGTGGNEQFF.

This clonotype turned up a few times. The rearrangement uses TRBV6-1 and TRBJ1-1, with a tentative D call TRBD1 (6 bases). Trimming took off 6 bases at V and 7 bases at J, with 12 bases between the two ends. This CDR3 has 12 amino acids. Per germline, CDR1 MNHNS and CDR2 SASEGT. This CDR3 reads CASRKGGHEAFF. CDR3 bases: TGTGCCAGCAGGAAGGGGGGGCATGAAGCTTTCTTT.

This clonotype was found a few times. The V call is TRBV12-3 or TRBV12-4, the J call TRBJ2-1, with unresolved D. Trimming took 6 bases from V and 0 from J, leaving 12 bases between them. This CDR3 is 15 amino acids long. The CDR3 DNA is TGTGCCAGCAGACGGACGGTGAGCTCCTACAATGAGCAGTTCTTC. Its protein product is CASRRTVSSYNEQFF.

A single count supports this clonotype. The rearrangement links TRBV7-9 to TRBJ1-2; D unclear. The CDR3 is made up of 14 amino acids. Germline V gene data show CDR1 as SEHNR and CDR2 as FQNEAQ (reference sequence). V gave up 5 bases and J gave up 2 bases, with 12 bases separating them. CDR3 region: CASSAGHLNYGYTF. The CDR3 nucleotides are TGTGCCAGCAGCGCCGGGCACCTAAACTATGGCTACACCTTC.

V gene TRBV5-1 combines with J gene TRBJ2-3; 7 bases are shared with TRBD2. From germline, CDR1 is SGHRS and CDR2 YFSETQ. The CDR3 runs to 15 residues. J was trimmed by 5 bases and V by 1 base; bases with no gene match: 7. The DNA for the CDR3 is TGCGCCAGCAGCTTGCAGGGAGGGCCTGGAGATACGCAGTATTTT. This encodes CASSLQGGPGDTQYF.

This clonotype was counted at least ten times. V and J are TRBV20-1 and TRBJ2-7, with D possibly matching TRBD2 (6 bases). The CDR3 consists of 14 residues. Looked up from germline, CDR1 is DFQATT and CDR2 is SNEGSKA (reference sequence). V was shortened by 0 bases and J by 2 bases, with 11 bases between the two germline ends. This CDR3 is CSARDLRTTYEQYF. The CDR3 DNA follows: TGCAGTGCTAGAGATCTACGGACTACCTACGAGCAGTACTTC.

The V gene is TRBV12-3 or TRBV12-4, the J gene TRBJ2-3; the match to TRBD2 covers 10 bases. The CDR3 is made up of 15 amino acids. Losses at the gene ends were 7 bases for V and 4 bases for J; bases not matched to a gene: 8. The CDR3 DNA sequence: TGTGCCAGCACACAGCGGGAGGGGATATCAGATACGCAGTATTTT. Translating gives CASTQREGISDTQYF.

The CDR3 sequence: CSVGTIQGRNTEAFF. The CDR3 region has the DNA TGCAGCGTCGGGACAATACAGGGGAGGAACACTGAAGCTTTCTTT. This sequence joins TRBV29-1 and TRBJ1-1; 7 bases match TRBD1. V shed 6 bases, J shed 1 base, and the junction held 11 bases outside the gene matches. The germline gives CDR1 SQVTM, CDR2 ANQGSEA. CDR3 length: 15 residues.